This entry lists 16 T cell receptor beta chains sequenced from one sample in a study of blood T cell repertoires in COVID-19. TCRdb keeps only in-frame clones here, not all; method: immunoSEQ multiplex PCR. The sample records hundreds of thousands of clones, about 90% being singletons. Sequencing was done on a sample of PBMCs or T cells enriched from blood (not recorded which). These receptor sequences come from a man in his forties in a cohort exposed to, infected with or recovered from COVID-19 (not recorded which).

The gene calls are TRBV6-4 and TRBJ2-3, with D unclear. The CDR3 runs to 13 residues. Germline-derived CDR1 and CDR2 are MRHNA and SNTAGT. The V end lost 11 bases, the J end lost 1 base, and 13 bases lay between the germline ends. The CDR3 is CAPIRVGTDTQYF. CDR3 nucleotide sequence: TGTGCCCCCATCCGGGTGGGCACAGATACGCAGTATTTT.

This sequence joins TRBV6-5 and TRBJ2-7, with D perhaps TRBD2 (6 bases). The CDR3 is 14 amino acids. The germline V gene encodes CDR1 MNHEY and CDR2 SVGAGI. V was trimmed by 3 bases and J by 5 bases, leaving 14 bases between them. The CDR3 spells CASSYGGNQNEQYF. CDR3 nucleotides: TGTGCCAGCAGTTATGGGGGGAATCAGAACGAGCAGTACTTC.

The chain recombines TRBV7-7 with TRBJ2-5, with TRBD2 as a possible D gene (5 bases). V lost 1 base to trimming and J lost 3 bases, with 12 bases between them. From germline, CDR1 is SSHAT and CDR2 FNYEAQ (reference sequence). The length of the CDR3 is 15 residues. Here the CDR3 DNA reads TGTGCCAGCAGCTTAGGACGGGGATCTGAAGAGACCCAGTACTTC. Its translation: CASSLGRGSEETQYF.

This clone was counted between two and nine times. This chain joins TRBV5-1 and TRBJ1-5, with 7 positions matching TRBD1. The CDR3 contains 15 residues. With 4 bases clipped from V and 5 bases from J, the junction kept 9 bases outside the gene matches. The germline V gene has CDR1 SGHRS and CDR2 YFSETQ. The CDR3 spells CASSPWAGGDQPQHF. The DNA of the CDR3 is TGCGCCAGCAGCCCGTGGGCAGGGGGAGATCAGCCCCAGCATTTT.

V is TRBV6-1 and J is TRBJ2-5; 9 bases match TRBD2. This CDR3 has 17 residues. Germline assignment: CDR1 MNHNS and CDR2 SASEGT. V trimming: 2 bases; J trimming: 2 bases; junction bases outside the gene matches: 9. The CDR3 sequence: CASSERGLAGTQETQYF. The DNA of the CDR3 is TGTGCCAGCAGTGAACGGGGGCTAGCGGGAACTCAAGAGACCCAGTACTTC.

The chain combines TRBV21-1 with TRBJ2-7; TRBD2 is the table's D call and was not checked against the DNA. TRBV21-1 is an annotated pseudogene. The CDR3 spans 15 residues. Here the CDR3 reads CASSRRTSSAYEQYF. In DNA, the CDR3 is TGTGCCAGCAGCAGGCGGACTAGTAGCGCCTACGAGCAGTACTTC.

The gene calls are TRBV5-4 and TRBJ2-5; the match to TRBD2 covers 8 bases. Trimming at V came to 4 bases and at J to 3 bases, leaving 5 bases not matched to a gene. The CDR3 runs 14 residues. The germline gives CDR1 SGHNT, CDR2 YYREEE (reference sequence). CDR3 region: CASSLHSGKETQYF. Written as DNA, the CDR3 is TGTGCCAGCAGCCTCCATAGCGGGAAAGAGACCCAGTACTTC.

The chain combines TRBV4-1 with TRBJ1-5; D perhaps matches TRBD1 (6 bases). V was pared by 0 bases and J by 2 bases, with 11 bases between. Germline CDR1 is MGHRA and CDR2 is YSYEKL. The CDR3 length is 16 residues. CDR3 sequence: CASSQDGGGGNQPQHF. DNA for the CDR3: TGCGCCAGCAGCCAAGATGGGGGGGGCGGCAATCAGCCCCAGCATTTT.

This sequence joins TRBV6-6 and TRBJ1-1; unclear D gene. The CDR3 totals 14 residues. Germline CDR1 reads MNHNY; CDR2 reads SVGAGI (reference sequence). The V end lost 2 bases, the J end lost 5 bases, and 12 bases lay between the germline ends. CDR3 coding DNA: TGTGCCAGCAGTTACGAGGGCTCGAGAACTGAAGCTTTCTTT. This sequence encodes CASSYEGSRTEAFF.

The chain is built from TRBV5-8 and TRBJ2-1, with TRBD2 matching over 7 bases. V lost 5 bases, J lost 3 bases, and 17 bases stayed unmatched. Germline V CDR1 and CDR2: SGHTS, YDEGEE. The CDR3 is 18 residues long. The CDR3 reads CASSLVKPGLTFYNEQFF. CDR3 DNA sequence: TGTGCCAGCAGTCTCGTAAAACCGGGACTAACATTCTACAATGAGCAGTTCTTC.

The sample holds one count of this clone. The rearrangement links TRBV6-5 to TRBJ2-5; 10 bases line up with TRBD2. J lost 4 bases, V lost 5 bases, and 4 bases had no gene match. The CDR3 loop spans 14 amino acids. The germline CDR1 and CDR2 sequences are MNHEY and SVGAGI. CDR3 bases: TGTGCCAGCAGTAGCGGGAGGGCCCCAGAGACCCAGTACTTC. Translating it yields CASSSGRAPETQYF.

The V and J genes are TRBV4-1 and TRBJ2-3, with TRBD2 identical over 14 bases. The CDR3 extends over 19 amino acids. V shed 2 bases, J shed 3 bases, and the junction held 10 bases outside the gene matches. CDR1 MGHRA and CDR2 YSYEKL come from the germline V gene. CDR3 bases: TGCGCCAGCAGCCAAAGAAGCAGGGGGACTAGCGGGAGAACAGATACGCAGTATTTT. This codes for CASSQRSRGTSGRTDTQYF.

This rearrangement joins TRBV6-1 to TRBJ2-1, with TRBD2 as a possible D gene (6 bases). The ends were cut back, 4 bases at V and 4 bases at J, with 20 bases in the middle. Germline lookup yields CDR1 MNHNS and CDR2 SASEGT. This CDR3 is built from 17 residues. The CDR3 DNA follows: TGTGCCAGCAGTGTGGGGACTCGGGGAGGAAAGTACAATGAGCAGTTCTTC. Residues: CASSVGTRGGKYNEQFF.

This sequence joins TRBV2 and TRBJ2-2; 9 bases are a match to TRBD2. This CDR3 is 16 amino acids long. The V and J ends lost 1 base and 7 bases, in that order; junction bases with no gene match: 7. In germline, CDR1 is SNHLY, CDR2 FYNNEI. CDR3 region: CASSEVVAGAGGELFF. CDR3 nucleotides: TGTGCCAGCAGTGAAGTTGTAGCGGGAGCCGGCGGGGAGCTGTTTTTT.

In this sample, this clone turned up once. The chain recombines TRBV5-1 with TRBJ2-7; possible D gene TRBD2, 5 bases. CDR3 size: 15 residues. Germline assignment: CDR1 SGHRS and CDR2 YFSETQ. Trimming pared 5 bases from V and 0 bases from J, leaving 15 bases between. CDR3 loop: CASSSRGLSSYEQYF. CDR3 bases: TGCGCCAGCAGTTCCCGCGGGCTAAGCTCCTACGAGCAGTACTTC. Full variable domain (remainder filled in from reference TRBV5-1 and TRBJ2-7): KAGVTQTPRYLIKTRGQQVTLSCSPISGHRSVSWYQQTPGQGLQFLFEYFSETQRNKGNFPGRFSGRQFSNSRSEMNVSTLELGDSALYLCASSSRGLSSYEQYFGPGTRLTVT.

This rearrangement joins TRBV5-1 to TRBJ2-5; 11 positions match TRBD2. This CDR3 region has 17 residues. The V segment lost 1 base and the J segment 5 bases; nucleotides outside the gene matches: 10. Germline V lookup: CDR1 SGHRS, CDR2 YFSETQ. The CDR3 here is CASSLSSGRAGRETQYF. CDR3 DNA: TGCGCCAGCAGCTTGAGTAGCGGGAGGGCCGGAAGGGAGACCCAGTACTTC.